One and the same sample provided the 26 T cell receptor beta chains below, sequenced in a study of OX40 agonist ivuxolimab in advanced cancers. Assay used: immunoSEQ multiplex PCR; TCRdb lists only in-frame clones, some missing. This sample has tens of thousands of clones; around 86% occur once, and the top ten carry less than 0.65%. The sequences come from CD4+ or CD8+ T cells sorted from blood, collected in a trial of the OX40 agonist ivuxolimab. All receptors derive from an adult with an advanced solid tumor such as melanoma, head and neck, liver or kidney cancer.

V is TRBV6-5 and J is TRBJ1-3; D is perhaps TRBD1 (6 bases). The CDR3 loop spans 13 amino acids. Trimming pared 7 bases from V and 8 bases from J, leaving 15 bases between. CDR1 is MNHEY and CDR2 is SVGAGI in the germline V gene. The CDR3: CASTDRSKDTIYF. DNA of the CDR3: TGTGCCAGCACCGACAGGTCAAAGGACACCATATATTTT.

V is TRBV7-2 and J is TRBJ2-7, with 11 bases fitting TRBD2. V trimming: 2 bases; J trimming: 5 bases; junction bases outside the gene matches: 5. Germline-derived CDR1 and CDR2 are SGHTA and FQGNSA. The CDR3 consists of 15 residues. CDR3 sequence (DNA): TGTGCCAGCAGCTTATTAGCGGGGGGGGACGACGAGCAGTACTTC. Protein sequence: CASSLLAGGDDEQYF.

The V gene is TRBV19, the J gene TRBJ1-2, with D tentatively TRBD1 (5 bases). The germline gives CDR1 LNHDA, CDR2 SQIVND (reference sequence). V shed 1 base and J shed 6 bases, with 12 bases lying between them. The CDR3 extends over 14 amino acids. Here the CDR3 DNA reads TGTGCCAGTAGTATAGGGGGCGGGAGGAATGGCTACACCTTC. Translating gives CASSIGGGRNGYTF.

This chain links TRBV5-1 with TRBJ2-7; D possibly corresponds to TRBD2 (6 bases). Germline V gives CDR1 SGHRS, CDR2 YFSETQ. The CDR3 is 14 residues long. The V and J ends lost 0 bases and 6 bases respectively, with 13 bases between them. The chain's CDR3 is CASSLVEGSGEQYF. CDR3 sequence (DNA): TGCGCCAGCAGCTTGGTGGAGGGCAGTGGCGAGCAGTACTTC.

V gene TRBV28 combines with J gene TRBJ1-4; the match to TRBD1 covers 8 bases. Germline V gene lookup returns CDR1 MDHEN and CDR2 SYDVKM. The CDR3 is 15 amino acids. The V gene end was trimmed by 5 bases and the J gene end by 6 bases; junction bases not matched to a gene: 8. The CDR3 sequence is CASSPGGSGDEKLFF. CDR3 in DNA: TGTGCCAGCAGTCCAGGGGGCTCCGGGGATGAAAAACTGTTTTTT.

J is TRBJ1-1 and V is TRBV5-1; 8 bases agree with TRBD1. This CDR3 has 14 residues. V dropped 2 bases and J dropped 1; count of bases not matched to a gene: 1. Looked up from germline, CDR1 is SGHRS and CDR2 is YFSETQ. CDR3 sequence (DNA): TGCGCCAGCAGCTTTACAGGGGGGAACACTGAAGCTTTCTTT. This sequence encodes CASSFTGGNTEAFF.

This CDR3 is CASSLYYRSPGGNTEAFF. As DNA, the CDR3 is TGTGCCAGCAGCTTATACTATAGGTCGCCAGGGGGCAACACTGAAGCTTTCTTT. This chain connects TRBV7-8 to TRBJ1-1; 8 bases line up with TRBD1. V trimming: 2 bases; J trimming: 2 bases; junction bases outside the gene matches: 13. This CDR3 is built from 18 residues. The germline V gene has CDR1 SGHVS and CDR2 FQNEAQ.

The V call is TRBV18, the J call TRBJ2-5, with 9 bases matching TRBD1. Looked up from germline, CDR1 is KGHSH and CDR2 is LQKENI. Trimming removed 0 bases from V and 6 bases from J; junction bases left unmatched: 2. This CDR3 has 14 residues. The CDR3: CASSPPDRGQTQYF. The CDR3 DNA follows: TGTGCCAGCTCACCACCGGACAGGGGACAGACCCAGTACTTC.

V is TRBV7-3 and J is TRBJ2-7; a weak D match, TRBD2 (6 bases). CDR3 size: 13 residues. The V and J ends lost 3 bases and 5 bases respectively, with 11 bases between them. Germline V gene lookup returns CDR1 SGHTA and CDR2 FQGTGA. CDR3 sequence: CASSFSSGDEQYF. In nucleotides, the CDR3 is TGTGCCAGCAGCTTCTCGTCGGGGGACGAGCAGTACTTC.

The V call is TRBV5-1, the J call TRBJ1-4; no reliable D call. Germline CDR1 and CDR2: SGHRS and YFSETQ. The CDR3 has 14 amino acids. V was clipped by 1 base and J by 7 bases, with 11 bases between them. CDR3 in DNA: TGCGCCAGCAGCTTGAGGCCGGAGTTTGAAAAACTGTTTTTT. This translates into CASSLRPEFEKLFF.

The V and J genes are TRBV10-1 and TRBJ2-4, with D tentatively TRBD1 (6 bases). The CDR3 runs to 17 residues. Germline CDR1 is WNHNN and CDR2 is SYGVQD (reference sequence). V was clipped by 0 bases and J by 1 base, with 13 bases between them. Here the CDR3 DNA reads TGCGCCAGCAGTGAGTCGACAGGACACCCGGCCAAAAACATTCAGTACTTC. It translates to CASSESTGHPAKNIQYF.

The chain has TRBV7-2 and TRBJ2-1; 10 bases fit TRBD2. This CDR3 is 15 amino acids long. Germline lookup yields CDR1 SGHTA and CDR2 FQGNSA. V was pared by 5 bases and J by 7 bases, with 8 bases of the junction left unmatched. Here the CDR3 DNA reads TGTGCCAGCAGCCGGACTAGCGGTCTCAGGAATGAGCAGTTCTTC. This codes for CASSRTSGLRNEQFF.

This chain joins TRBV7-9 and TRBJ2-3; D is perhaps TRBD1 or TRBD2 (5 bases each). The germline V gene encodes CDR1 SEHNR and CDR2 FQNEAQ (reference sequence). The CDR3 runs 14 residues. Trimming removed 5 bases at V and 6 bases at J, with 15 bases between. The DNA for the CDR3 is TGTGCCAGCAGCCGAGGGACGCCCTGGGATACGCAGTATTTT. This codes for CASSRGTPWDTQYF.

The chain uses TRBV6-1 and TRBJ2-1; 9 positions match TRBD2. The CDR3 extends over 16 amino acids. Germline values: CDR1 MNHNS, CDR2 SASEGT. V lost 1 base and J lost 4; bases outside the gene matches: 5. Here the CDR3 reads CASSEGRGGAYNEQFF. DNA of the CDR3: TGTGCCAGCAGTGAAGGGCGCGGGGGGGCGTACAATGAGCAGTTCTTC.

The CDR3 is CASSLGSASGSLNTQYF. The CDR3 nucleotides read TGTGCCAGCAGCTTAGGATCGGCCAGCGGTTCTTTAAATACGCAGTATTTT. The chain is built from TRBV11-3 and TRBJ2-3; D possibly corresponds to TRBD2 (5 bases). This CDR3 region has 17 residues. Germline CDR1 is SGHNT and CDR2 is YENEEA. Deletions cut 1 base from V and 7 bases from J, with 21 bases between.

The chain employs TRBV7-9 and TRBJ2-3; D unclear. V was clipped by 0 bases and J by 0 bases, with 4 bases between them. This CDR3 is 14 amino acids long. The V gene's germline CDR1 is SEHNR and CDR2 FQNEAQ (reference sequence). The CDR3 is CASSLAASTDTQYF. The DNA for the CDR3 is TGTGCCAGCAGCTTAGCAGCGAGCACAGATACGCAGTATTTT.

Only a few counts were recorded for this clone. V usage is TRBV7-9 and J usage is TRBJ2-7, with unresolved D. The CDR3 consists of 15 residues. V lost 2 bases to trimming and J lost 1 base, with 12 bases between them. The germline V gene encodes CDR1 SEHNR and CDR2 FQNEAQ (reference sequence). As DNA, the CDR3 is TGTGCCAGCAGCTTACATCGGGCTGGGTCCTACGAGCAGTACTTC. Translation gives CASSLHRAGSYEQYF.

The chain's CDR3 is CASSPRGREKLFF. CDR3 bases: TGTGCCAGCAGCCCGAGGGGGCGAGAAAAACTGTTTTTT. The chain has TRBV7-2 and TRBJ1-4; 7 bases are a match to TRBD1. CDR1 SGHTA and CDR2 FQGNSA come from the germline V gene. Trimming removed 5 bases from V and 8 bases from J; junction bases left unmatched: 5. The CDR3 consists of 13 residues.

The CDR3 region is CAGTSGGRTDTQYF. The CDR3, as DNA: TGTGCCGGGACTAGCGGGGGTCGCACAGATACGCAGTATTTT. The J gene is TRBJ2-3, the V gene TRBV7-2, with TRBD2 identical over 14 bases. V gave up 11 bases and J gave up 1 base; unmatched junction bases: 2. CDR3 length: 14 residues. Germline CDR1 is SGHTA and CDR2 is FQGNSA.

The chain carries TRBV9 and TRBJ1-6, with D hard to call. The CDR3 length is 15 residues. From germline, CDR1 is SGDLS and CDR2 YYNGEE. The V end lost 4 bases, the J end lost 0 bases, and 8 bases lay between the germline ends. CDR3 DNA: TGTGCCAGCAGCCGCACGGCCTCCTATAATTCACCCCTCCACTTT. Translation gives CASSRTASYNSPLHF.

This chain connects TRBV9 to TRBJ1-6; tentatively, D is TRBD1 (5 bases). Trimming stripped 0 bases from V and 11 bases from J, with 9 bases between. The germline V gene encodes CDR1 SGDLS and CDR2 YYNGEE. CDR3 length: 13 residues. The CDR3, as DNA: TGTGCCAGCAGCGTAGGTCAGGGTGCACCCCTCCACTTT. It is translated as CASSVGQGAPLHF.

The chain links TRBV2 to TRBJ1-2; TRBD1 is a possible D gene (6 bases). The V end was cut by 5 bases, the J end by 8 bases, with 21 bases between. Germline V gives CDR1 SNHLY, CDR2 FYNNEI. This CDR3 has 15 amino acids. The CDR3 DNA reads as TGTGCCAGCAGTCCATTTCAGGGGACTCAAGGGGGCTACACCTTC. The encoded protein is CASSPFQGTQGGYTF.

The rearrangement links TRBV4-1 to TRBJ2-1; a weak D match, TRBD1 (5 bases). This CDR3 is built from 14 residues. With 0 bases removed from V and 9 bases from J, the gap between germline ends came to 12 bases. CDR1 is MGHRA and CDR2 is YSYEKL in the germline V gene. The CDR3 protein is CASSQDRVPSEQFF. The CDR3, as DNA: TGCGCCAGCAGCCAAGACAGGGTACCCAGTGAGCAGTTCTTC.

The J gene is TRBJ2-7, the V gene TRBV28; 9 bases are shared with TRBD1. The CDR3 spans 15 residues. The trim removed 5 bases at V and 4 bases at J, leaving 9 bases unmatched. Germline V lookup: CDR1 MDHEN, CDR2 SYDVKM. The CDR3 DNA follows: TGTGCCAGCAGTCAGGGGACAGGGATTCTTTACGAGCAGTACTTC. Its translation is CASSQGTGILYEQYF. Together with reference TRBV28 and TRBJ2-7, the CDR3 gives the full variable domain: DVKVTQSSRYLVKRTGEKVFLECVQDMDHENMFWYRQDPGLGLRLIYFSYDVKMKEKGDIPEGYSVSREKKERFSLILESASTNQTSMYLCASSQGTGILYEQYFGPGTRLTVT.

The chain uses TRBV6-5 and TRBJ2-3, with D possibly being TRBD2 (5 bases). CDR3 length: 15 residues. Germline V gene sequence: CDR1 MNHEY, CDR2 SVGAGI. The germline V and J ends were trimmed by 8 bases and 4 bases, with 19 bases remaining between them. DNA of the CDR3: TGTGCCAGCGCGACCTTGAGCGGAAGGGCAGATACGCAGTATTTT. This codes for CASATLSGRADTQYF.

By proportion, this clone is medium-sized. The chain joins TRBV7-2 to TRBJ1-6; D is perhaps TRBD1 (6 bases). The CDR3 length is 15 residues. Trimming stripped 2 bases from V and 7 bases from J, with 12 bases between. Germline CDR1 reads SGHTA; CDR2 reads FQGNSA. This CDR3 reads CASSLNRVANSPLHF. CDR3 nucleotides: TGTGCCAGCAGCTTAAACAGGGTGGCAAATTCACCCCTCCACTTT.